The 6 T cell receptor beta chains below come from one sample, sequenced in a study of CXCR3-negative and CXCR3-positive naive CD8 T cells (dated by TCRdb to between 2019 and 2020). The listed sequencing device is NextSeq 550. The Human TCR Profiling Kit (MiLaboratory) was used to prepare UMI-labeled 5' RACE TRB cDNA libraries. TCRdb reprocessed the reads, and each CDR3 protein sequence is entered once, without DNA. This specimen's table enumerates 90,000 to 100,000 distinct CDR3 sequences. Approximately 1.5% of the sample belongs to the ten largest clones. Sequences were obtained from naive CXCR3- CD8+ T cells from blood. The sample's cell subset or site label, decoded: CD45RO-CCR7+CD27+CD95- naive CD8+ T cells lacking CXCR3 (TNR3-). The receptors originated from a human donor in good health. Some clones in this sample may be carry-over from other donors' samples.

V is TRBV7-3 and J is TRBJ2-2; as DNA is missing, the TRBD1 call by TCRdb cannot be tested. CDR3 length: 14 residues. Germline V gives CDR1 SGHTA, CDR2 FQGTGA. CDR3: CASSHTGGTGELFF.

The rearrangement joins TRBV12-3 or TRBV12-4 to TRBJ2-7; TCRdb returns TRBD2, unconfirmable since there is no DNA. The CDR3 covers 15 residues. The CDR3 loop is CASSLGTSAYYEQYF.

V is TRBV4-1 and J is TRBJ2-3. The CDR3 has 15 amino acids. Per germline, CDR1 MGHRA and CDR2 YSYEKL. CDR3 sequence: CASSQENGRTDTQYF.

CDR3 protein: CSVGSGGASYGYTF. The gene calls are TRBV29-1 and TRBJ1-2; TCRdb designates TRBD1, a call that cannot be tested without DNA. The CDR3 runs to 14 residues. Germline V lookup: CDR1 SQVTM, CDR2 ANQGSEA.

V is TRBV29-1 and J is TRBJ2-7; TCRdb outputs TRBD2, but without DNA this stays unchecked. This CDR3 spans 15 amino acids. Germline values: CDR1 SQVTM, CDR2 ANQGSEA. CDR3 protein: CSVEEGLADSYEQYF.

This chain connects TRBV5-1 to TRBJ2-1. Germline assignment: CDR1 SGHRS and CDR2 YFSETQ. The CDR3 is 13 amino acids. CDR3 region: CASSLDQPNEQFF.